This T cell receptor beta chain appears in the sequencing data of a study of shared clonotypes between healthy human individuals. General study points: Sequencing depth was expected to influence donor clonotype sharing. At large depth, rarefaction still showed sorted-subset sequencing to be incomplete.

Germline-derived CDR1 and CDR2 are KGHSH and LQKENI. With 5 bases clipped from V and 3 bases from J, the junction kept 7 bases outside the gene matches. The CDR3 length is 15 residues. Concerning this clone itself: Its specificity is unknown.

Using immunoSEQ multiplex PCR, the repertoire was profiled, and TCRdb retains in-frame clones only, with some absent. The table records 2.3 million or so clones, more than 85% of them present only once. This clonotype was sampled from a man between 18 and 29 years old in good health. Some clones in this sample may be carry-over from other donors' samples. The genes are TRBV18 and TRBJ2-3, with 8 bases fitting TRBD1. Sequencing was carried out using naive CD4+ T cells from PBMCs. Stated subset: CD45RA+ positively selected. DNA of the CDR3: TGTGCCAGCTCAAGGACAGGGCCCCAGACAGATACGCAGTATTTT. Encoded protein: CASSRTGPQTDTQYF. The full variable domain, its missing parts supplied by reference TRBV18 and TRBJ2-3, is NAGVMQNPRHLVRRRGQEARLRCSPMKGHSHVYWYRQLPEEGLKFMVYLQKENIIDESGMPKERFSAEFPKEGPSILRIQQVVRGDSAAYFCASSRTGPQTDTQYFGPGTRLTVL.